Shown below are 28 T cell receptor beta chains from a single sample sequenced in a study of technical replicates of blood from several donors. Using immunoSEQ multiplex PCR, the repertoire was profiled, and TCRdb retains in-frame clones only, with some absent. Of about 88,000 clones listed, 92% are singletons. Sequencing used T cells isolated from PBMCs. The receptors originated from a human donor in good health.

This sequence joins TRBV29-1 and TRBJ2-5; weak D call: TRBD2 (5 bases). This CDR3 comprises 15 residues. CDR1 and CDR2 (germline): SQVTM, ANQGSEA. V was cut by 4 bases and J by 5 bases, with 20 bases left in between. CDR3 sequence reads: CSVVSDIWRVETQYF. CDR3 coding DNA: TGCAGCGTTGTCTCTGATATCTGGCGGGTGGAGACCCAGTACTTC.

The chain recombines TRBV15 with TRBJ2-5, with D perhaps matching TRBD2 (5 bases). Germline values: CDR1 LNHNV, CDR2 YYDKDF (reference sequence). This CDR3 region has 14 residues. Trimming cost V 1 base and J 4 bases, with 10 bases left between them. Here the CDR3 DNA reads TGTGCCACCAGCAGAGGAGGACTCATAGAGACCCAGTACTTC. Translation gives CATSRGGLIETQYF.

The rearrangement uses TRBV19 and TRBJ1-5, with D possibly being TRBD1 (5 bases). The V gene's germline CDR1 is LNHDA and CDR2 SQIVND (reference sequence). With 7 bases removed from V and 3 bases from J, the gap between germline ends came to 19 bases. The CDR3 is 16 residues long. CDR3 nucleotide sequence: TGTGCCAGTACCACACGCGAGACAGCCGTCAATCAGCCCCAGCATTTT. Its translation is CASTTRETAVNQPQHF.

The V and J genes are TRBV28 and TRBJ2-7, with D possibly matching TRBD2 (6 bases). V dropped 4 bases and J dropped 3 bases, with 7 bases sitting between them. This CDR3 region has 12 residues. Germline-derived CDR1 and CDR2 are MDHEN and SYDVKM. The CDR3 loop reads CASSSGGYEQYF. The CDR3 DNA reads TGTGCCAGCAGTTCCGGGGGCTACGAGCAGTACTTC. The complete variable domain, with remaining parts taken from reference TRBV28 and TRBJ2-7, reads DVKVTQSSRYLVKRTGEKVFLECVQDMDHENMFWYRQDPGLGLRLIYFSYDVKMKEKGDIPEGYSVSREKKERFSLILESASTNQTSMYLCASSSGGYEQYFGPGTRLTVT.

The chain carries TRBV7-9 and TRBJ2-6; D perhaps matches TRBD2 (6 bases). This CDR3 is 18 amino acids long. Trimming removed 4 bases at V and 0 bases at J, with 16 bases between. Germline loops: CDR1 SEHNR, CDR2 FQNEAQ (reference sequence). As DNA, the CDR3 is TGTGCCAGCAGCTCCGCGGGGACTGCCAGCTCTGGGGCCAACGTCCTGACTTTC. Its protein is CASSSAGTASSGANVLTF.

This chain joins TRBV29-1 and TRBJ2-3; D perhaps matches TRBD2 (5 bases). Trimming left V 4 bases short and J 6 bases short, with 8 bases between. This CDR3 comprises 11 residues. CDR1 and CDR2 (germline): SQVTM, ANQGSEA. The CDR3 bases are TGCAGCGTTGCAAGGGAGGATACGCAGTATTTT. Translating it yields CSVAREDTQYF.

The chain employs TRBV7-8 and TRBJ2-2, with TRBD2 identical over 12 bases. Germline trimming cut 0 bases from V and 5 bases from J; bases unmatched to any gene: 13. The CDR3 totals 20 residues. Germline lookup yields CDR1 SGHVS and CDR2 FQNEAQ. CDR3 residues: CASSLATIGLAGPGTGELFF. CDR3 DNA: TGTGCCAGCAGCTTAGCGACCATCGGACTAGCGGGGCCGGGTACCGGGGAGCTGTTTTTT.

This sequence joins TRBV11-2 and TRBJ2-3, with 11 bases matching TRBD2. The CDR3 length is 15 residues. CDR1 SGHAT and CDR2 FQNNGV come from the germline V gene. V was clipped by 4 bases and J by 1 base; unmatched bases: 1. CDR3 sequence: CASSSLAGGTDTQYF. DNA of the CDR3: TGTGCCAGCAGCTCACTAGCGGGGGGCACAGATACGCAGTATTTT.

This chain connects TRBV5-8 to TRBJ2-3; no clear D gene. Germline CDR1 SGHTS, CDR2 YDEGEE. V dropped 1 base and J dropped 2 bases, with 2 bases sitting between them. The CDR3 consists of 12 residues. The DNA for the CDR3 is TGTGCCAGCAGCTTGCTCACAGATACGCAGTATTTT. Amino acid sequence: CASSLLTDTQYF.

The CDR3 coding sequence is TGCGCCAGCAGCGCTTCCGGGACAGACTACGAGCAGTACTTC. Protein sequence: CASSASGTDYEQYF. J is TRBJ2-7 and V is TRBV5-1; 7 nucleotides line up with TRBD1. There are 14 residues in the CDR3. The junction had 7 bases not matched to a gene; V was cut back by 4 bases and J by 3 bases. Germline CDR1 and CDR2: SGHRS and YFSETQ.

The rearrangement uses TRBV30 and TRBJ1-1; D not certain. Germline lookup yields CDR1 GTSNPN and CDR2 SVGIG (reference sequence). The V and J ends lost 1 base and 8 bases respectively, with 14 bases between them. The CDR3 length is 13 residues. The CDR3 bases are TGTGCCTGGAGTGGGAGCCAAACTCGGGAAGCTTTCTTT. Its protein is CAWSGSQTREAFF.

The CDR3 spells CASSRMALGLSYEQYF. The CDR3 nucleotides read TGTGCCAGCAGCCGGATGGCTCTCGGACTCTCCTACGAGCAGTACTTC. This chain connects TRBV28 to TRBJ2-7; a weak D match, TRBD2 (5 bases). Germline CDR1 reads MDHEN; CDR2 reads SYDVKM. V shed 6 bases and J shed 0 bases, with 18 bases lying between them. The CDR3 is 16 amino acids.

About this clone: At one end the junction does not follow the germline gene, possibly because of a read error. This CDR3 reads CASSQFNRGQLF. The DNA for the CDR3 is TGCGCCAGCAGCCAATTTAATAGGGGGCAACTCTTC. The V and J genes are TRBV4-1 and TRBJ1-2, with 7 bases aligning to TRBD1. Germline CDR1 MGHRA, CDR2 YSYEKL. The CDR3 sequence is 12 residues long.

The chain links TRBV5-1 to TRBJ2-7, with TRBD2 as a possible D gene (5 bases). CDR3 size: 13 residues. V dropped 0 bases and J dropped 2 bases, with 6 bases sitting between them. Germline CDR1 and CDR2: SGHRS and YFSETQ. In DNA form, the CDR3 reads TGCGCCAGCAGCTTGGGAGGGACCTACGAGCAGTACTTC. This gives the protein CASSLGGTYEQYF.

The V call is TRBV6-5, the J call TRBJ1-3; D is uncertain. The CDR3 is 15 residues long. Germline values: CDR1 MNHEY, CDR2 SVGAGI. V was clipped by 6 bases and J by 0 bases, with 12 bases between them. Written as DNA, the CDR3 is TGTGCCAGCAGGCTCTCGGGAGGCTCTGGAAACACCATATATTTT. Encoded protein: CASRLSGGSGNTIYF.

The chain uses TRBV19 and TRBJ2-3; D unresolved. The germline V gene has CDR1 LNHDA and CDR2 SQIVND (reference sequence). Trimming left V 3 bases short and J 6 bases short, with 7 bases between. This CDR3 comprises 12 residues. The CDR3 protein is CASSMRSDTQYF. The CDR3 DNA sequence: TGTGCCAGTAGTATGAGATCGGATACGCAGTATTTT.

The gene calls are TRBV6-6 and TRBJ2-2, with D perhaps TRBD2 (6 bases). V shed 4 bases and J shed 6 bases, with 9 bases lying between them. CDR3 length equals 13 residues. The germline V gene encodes CDR1 MNHNY and CDR2 SVGAGI (reference sequence). This CDR3 reads CASSWTISGELFF. The DNA for the CDR3 is TGTGCCAGCAGTTGGACTATTTCCGGGGAGCTGTTTTTT.

V and J are TRBV9 and TRBJ2-1, with 8 bases fitting TRBD2. Unmatched junction bases numbered 2, after V lost 4 bases and J lost 2 bases. This CDR3 has 14 residues. The V gene's germline CDR1 is SGDLS and CDR2 YYNGEE. In nucleotides, the CDR3 is TGTGCCAGCAGCATGGGACTAGCCTACAATGAGCAGTTCTTC. It encodes CASSMGLAYNEQFF.

The chain employs TRBV13 and TRBJ2-7; D may be TRBD1 (6 bases). The CDR3 totals 13 residues. CDR1 and CDR2 (germline): PRHDT, FYEKMQ (reference sequence). The V gene lost 5 bases and the J gene lost 0 bases, with 8 bases spanning the gap. Here the CDR3 DNA reads TGTGCCAGCAGCCTCAGGGGCTCCTACGAGCAGTACTTC. Protein: CASSLRGSYEQYF.

The chain carries TRBV25-1 and TRBJ2-5; 9 nucleotides agree with TRBD1. With 4 bases clipped from V and 3 bases from J, the junction kept 15 bases outside the gene matches. CDR3 size: 18 residues. In germline, CDR1 is MGHDK, CDR2 SYGVNS. CDR3 sequence (DNA): TGTGCCAGCAGTGGCAACGAACAGACGGGACAGGGTGAAGAGACCCAGTACTTC. This encodes CASSGNEQTGQGEETQYF.

The rearrangement joins TRBV7-8 to TRBJ2-1, with TRBD2 matching over 11 bases. The ends lost 2 bases at V and 6 bases at J; junction bases unmatched: 9. Germline CDR1 reads SGHVS; CDR2 reads FQNEAQ. CDR3 length: 17 residues. The CDR3, as DNA: TGTGCCAGCAGCTTATTAGCGGGAGGGCCGTTGATCAATGAGCAGTTCTTC. Amino acid sequence: CASSLLAGGPLINEQFF.

This chain links TRBV28 with TRBJ2-1; 12 nucleotides agree with TRBD1. V shed 4 bases, J shed 8 bases, and the junction held 6 bases outside the gene matches. CDR1 and CDR2 from the germline V gene are MDHEN and SYDVKM. The CDR3 is made up of 15 amino acids. The CDR3, as DNA: TGTGCCAGCAGTTCTCCCGGGACAGGGGGCGATGAGCAGTTCTTC. This encodes CASSSPGTGGDEQFF. The full variable domain, its missing parts supplied by reference TRBV28 and TRBJ2-1, is DVKVTQSSRYLVKRTGEKVFLECVQDMDHENMFWYRQDPGLGLRLIYFSYDVKMKEKGDIPEGYSVSREKKERFSLILESASTNQTSMYLCASSSPGTGGDEQFFGPGTRLTVL.

The chain combines TRBV5-1 with TRBJ2-1; D is ambiguous. This CDR3 region has 15 residues. The V end lost 5 bases, the J end lost 3 bases, and 15 bases lay between the germline ends. CDR1 and CDR2 (germline): SGHRS, YFSETQ. The CDR3 DNA reads TGCGCCAGCAGTTCCGTTGTGGAGTTCTACAATGAGCAGTTCTTC. It is translated as CASSSVVEFYNEQFF.

This chain uses TRBV5-5 with TRBJ1-2; TRBD1 matches 9 bases. From germline, CDR1 is SGHKS and CDR2 YYEKEE (reference sequence). The CDR3 sequence is 14 residues long. Trimming removed 4 bases from V and 4 bases from J; junction bases left unmatched: 5. As DNA, the CDR3 is TGTGCCAGCAGCACACAGGGGGCCCCCTATGGCTACACCTTC. It translates to CASSTQGAPYGYTF.

The CDR3 DNA follows: TGTGCCAGCAGCTTAGCGGGGACAGTAGGTAGTGAGCAGTACTTC. It specifies CASSLAGTVGSEQYF. The rearrangement joins TRBV7-6 to TRBJ2-7; the match to TRBD1 covers 7 bases. Germline V lookup: CDR1 SGHVS, CDR2 FNYEAQ. V was pared by 0 bases and J by 7 bases, with 9 bases of the junction left unmatched. The CDR3 spans 15 residues.

Regarding this clone: Different DNA sequences within this sample yield the same CDR3. The V gene is TRBV6-5, the J gene TRBJ1-1; weak D call: TRBD1 (6 bases). This CDR3 comprises 13 residues. CDR1 MNHEY and CDR2 SVGAGI come from the germline V gene. Trimming left V 6 bases short and J 4 bases short, with 12 bases between. Here the CDR3 reads CASRQGSSTEAFF. The CDR3 nucleotides are TGTGCCAGCAGACAGGGTAGTAGCACTGAAGCTTTCTTT.

The chain couples TRBV6-5 to TRBJ1-4, with D tentatively TRBD1 (5 bases). Per germline, CDR1 MNHEY and CDR2 SVGAGI. This CDR3 is built from 13 residues. Trimming cost V 2 bases and J 8 bases, with 9 bases left between them. This CDR3 is CASSYGGAEKLFF. CDR3 nucleotides: TGTGCCAGCAGTTACGGTGGGGCGGAAAAACTGTTTTTT.

The rearrangement uses TRBV18 and TRBJ2-1, with D perhaps matching TRBD1 (6 bases). The CDR3 is 16 residues long. Germline loops: CDR1 KGHSH, CDR2 LQKENI. Trimming stripped 5 bases from V and 6 bases from J, with 20 bases between. CDR3: CASSANMGAVRNEQFF. The CDR3, as DNA: TGTGCCAGCTCAGCCAATATGGGGGCCGTACGCAATGAGCAGTTCTTC.